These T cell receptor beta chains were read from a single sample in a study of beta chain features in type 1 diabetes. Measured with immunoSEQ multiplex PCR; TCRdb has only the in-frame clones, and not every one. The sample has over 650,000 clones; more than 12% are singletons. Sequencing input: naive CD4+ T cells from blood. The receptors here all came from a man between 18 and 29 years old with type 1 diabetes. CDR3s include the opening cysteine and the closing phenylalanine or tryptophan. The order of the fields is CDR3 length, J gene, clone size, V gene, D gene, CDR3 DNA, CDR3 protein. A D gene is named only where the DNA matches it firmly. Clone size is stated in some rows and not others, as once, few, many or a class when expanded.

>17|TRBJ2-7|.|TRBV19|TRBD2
TGTGCCAGTAGTCTCGGACTAGCGGGAGTATCAAGGGATGAGCAGTACTTC
CASSLGLAGVSRDEQYF
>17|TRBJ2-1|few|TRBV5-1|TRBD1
TGCGCCAGCAGCCCTGGGACAGGGGGCTCCTACGGCAATGAGCAGTTCTTC
CASSPGTGGSYGNEQFF
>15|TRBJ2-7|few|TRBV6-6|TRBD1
TGTGCCAGCAGGGACAGGACAGGGAACTACTACGAGCAGTACTTC
CASRDRTGNYYEQYF
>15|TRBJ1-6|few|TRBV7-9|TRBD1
TGTGCCAGCAGCATCGGACAGGGAATGAATTCACCCCTCCACTTT
CASSIGQGMNSPLHF
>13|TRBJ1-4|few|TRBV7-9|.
TGTGCCAGCAGCTCCCAGACAGTTGAAAAACTGTTTTTT
CASSSQTVEKLFF
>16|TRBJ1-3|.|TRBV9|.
TGTGCCAGCAGCGTCACCGGACGGGGCTCTGGAAACACCATATATTTT
CASSVTGRGSGNTIYF
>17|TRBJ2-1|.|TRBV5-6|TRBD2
TGTGCCAGCAGCTTTCCCGGACTAGCCCAGACCTACAATGAGCAGTTCTTC
CASSFPGLAQTYNEQFF
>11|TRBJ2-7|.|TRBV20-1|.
TGCAGTGCTAGCGTCAGCAGGGAGCAGTACTTC
CSASVSREQYF
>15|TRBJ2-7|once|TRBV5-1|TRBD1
TGCGCCAGCAGCGATACGGGGACAGGGGCGTACGAGCAGTACTTC
CASSDTGTGAYEQYF
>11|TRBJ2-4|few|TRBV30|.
TGTGCCTGGAGTGTAGCAAACCTTCAGTACTTC
CAWSVANLQYF
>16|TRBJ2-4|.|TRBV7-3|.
TGTGCCAGCAGCCCGAAGGGGGGGCTTAGCAAAAACATTCAGTACTTC
CASSPKGGLSKNIQYF
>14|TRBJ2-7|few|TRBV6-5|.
TGTGCCAGCAGCCTATCCGGGACGACCCCCGAGCAGTACTTC
CASSLSGTTPEQYF
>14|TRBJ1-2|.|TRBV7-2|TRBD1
TGTGCCAGCAGCCCAAGACGGACAGGGGATGGCTACACCTTC
CASSPRRTGDGYTF
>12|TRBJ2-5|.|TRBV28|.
TGTGCCAGCAGTTCGAACCGGGGCACCCAGTACTTC
CASSSNRGTQYF
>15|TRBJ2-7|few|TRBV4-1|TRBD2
TGCGCCAGCAGCCAAGGACGACTAGCGGGAGGCGAGCAGTACTTC
CASSQGRLAGGEQYF
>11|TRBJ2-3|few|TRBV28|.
TGTGCCAGCACCCCCCCCGATACGCAGTATTTT
CASTPPDTQYF
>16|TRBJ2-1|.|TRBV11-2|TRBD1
TGTGCCAGCAGCTTAGATCGAGGGACAGGGGGCGGCGAGCAGTTCTTC
CASSLDRGTGGGEQFF
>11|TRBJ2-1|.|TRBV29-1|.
TGCAGCGTCACTAGCTACAATGAGCAGTTCTTC
CSVTSYNEQFF
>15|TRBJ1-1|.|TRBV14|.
TGTGCCAGCAGCCAAGTTGGCGGCGGTAACACTGAAGCTTTCTTT
CASSQVGGGNTEAFF
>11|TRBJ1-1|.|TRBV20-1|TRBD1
TGCAGTGCTAGACGGGACAGTGAAGCTTTCTTT
CSARRDSEAFF
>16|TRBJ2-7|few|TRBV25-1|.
TGTGCCAGCAGTGAAAGTAGAACTAGTCGGATATACGAGCAGTACTTC
CASSESRTSRIYEQYF
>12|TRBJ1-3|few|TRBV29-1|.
TGCAGCGTGTACACCCGGGGAAACACCATATATTTT
CSVYTRGNTIYF
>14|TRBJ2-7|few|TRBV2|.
TGTGCCAGCACCGGAACTAGCCCGCGTGGCGAGCAGTACTTC
CASTGTSPRGEQYF
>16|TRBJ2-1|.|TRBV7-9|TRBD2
TGTGCCAGCAGCTTTCCTAGCGGAGTCCCCATAATGGAGCAGTTCTTC
CASSFPSGVPIMEQFF
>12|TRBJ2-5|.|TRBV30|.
TGTGCCTGGAGGCAAGGGGGAGAGACCCAGTACTTC
CAWRQGGETQYF
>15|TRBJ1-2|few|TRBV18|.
TGTGCCAGCTCACCAATCGGGCAGAGTAACTATGGCTACACCTTC
CASSPIGQSNYGYTF